These T cell receptor beta chains were read from a single sample in a study of blood T cell repertoires in COVID-19. TCRdb's table, derived via immunoSEQ multiplex PCR, lists solely in-frame clones and lacks some. The sample lists roughly 150,000 clones; more than 65% were seen once. Sequences were obtained from PBMCs or T cells enriched from blood (not recorded which). The receptors originated from a middle-aged woman with acute COVID-19. The CDR3 runs from the conserved cysteine through the conserved F or W. The order of the fields is J gene, D gene, clone size, V gene, CDR3 protein, CDR3 DNA. D genes are given only for firm matches. Not all rows give a size; the values are once, few, many and, for expanded clones, a class.

TRBJ2-7 TRBD2 . TRBV7-9 CASSPSGSYEQYF TGTGCCAGCAGCCCGAGCGGGAGCTACGAGCAGTACTTC
TRBJ2-1 TRBD1 . TRBV2 CASRNARGPYNEQFF TGTGCCAGCAGGAACGCAAGGGGGCCCTACAATGAGCAGTTCTTC
TRBJ2-1 TRBD2 once TRBV29-1 CSVQSSGRAGNEQFF TGCAGCGTTCAGAGTAGCGGGAGGGCCGGAAATGAGCAGTTCTTC
TRBJ2-2 . . TRBV7-9 CASSFPQTPGELFF TGTGCCAGCAGCTTTCCGCAGACACCCGGGGAGCTGTTTTTT
TRBJ2-5 . . TRBV18 CASSPIGVGETQYF TGTGCCAGCTCACCAATCGGGGTCGGGGAGACCCAGTACTTC
TRBJ2-7 TRBD2 . TRBV4-2 CASSISGGTYEQYF TGTGCCAGCAGCATTAGCGGGGGGACCTACGAGCAGTACTTC
TRBJ2-2 . once TRBV24-1 CATSDLAGDTGELFF TGTGCCACCAGTGATTTAGCAGGGGACACCGGGGAGCTGTTTTTT
TRBJ2-3 . . TRBV27 CASSSEGRFITDTQYF TGTGCCAGCAGTTCGGAGGGCCGATTTATCACAGATACGCAGTATTTT
TRBJ1-3 TRBD1 few TRBV5-6 CASSKDRGGNTIYF TGTGCCAGCAGCAAGGACAGGGGTGGAAACACCATATATTTT
TRBJ1-1 . . TRBV7-9 CASSLYGDLNTEAFF TGTGCCAGCAGCTTATATGGGGACTTGAACACTGAAGCTTTCTTT
TRBJ2-4 TRBD2 . TRBV28 CASSPPGLSAKNIQYF TGTGCCAGCAGTCCTCCGGGACTATCAGCCAAAAACATTCAGTACTTC
TRBJ1-2 TRBD1 . TRBV29-1 CSVHTTGVGYTF TGCAGCGTCCACACCACAGGGGTCGGCTACACCTTC
TRBJ1-6 TRBD1 . TRBV10-3 CAISEFTGANSPLHF TGTGCCATCAGTGAGTTTACAGGGGCGAATTCACCCCTCCACTTT
TRBJ1-5 . few TRBV4-1 CASSQWQINQPQHF TGCGCCAGCAGCCAATGGCAGATTAATCAGCCCCAGCATTTT
TRBJ1-1 TRBD1 . TRBV6-5 CASSYSVTGDAEAFF TGTGCCAGCAGTTACTCCGTGACAGGGGACGCTGAAGCTTTCTTT
TRBJ1-1 TRBD1 once TRBV6-5 CASSYSGQGRTETFF TGTGCCAGCAGTTACTCGGGACAGGGGCGTACTGAAACTTTCTTT
TRBJ2-1 TRBD2 . TRBV5-1 CASSLALAGEGEQFF TGCGCCAGCAGCTTGGCCCTAGCGGGAGAGGGGGAGCAGTTCTTC
TRBJ1-3 TRBD1 . TRBV7-8 CASSSGYGTVGNTIYF TGTGCCAGCAGCTCGGGTTACGGGACAGTTGGAAACACCATATATTTT
TRBJ2-7 TRBD2 . TRBV28 CASRHTGLAGGPDEQYF TGTGCCAGCAGACATACCGGACTAGCGGGAGGGCCCGACGAGCAGTACTTC
TRBJ2-3 . . TRBV5-1 CASSVESGADTQYF TGCGCCAGCAGCGTTGAATCAGGGGCGGATACGCAGTATTTT
TRBJ2-3 TRBD2 . TRBV3-1/TRBV3-2 CASSPASGSTDTQYF TGTGCCAGCAGCCCAGCGAGCGGGAGTACAGATACGCAGTATTTT
TRBJ2-6 TRBD2 . TRBV25-1 CASSRGLAGRSGANVLTF TGTGCCAGCAGCAGGGGACTAGCGGGCCGCTCTGGGGCCAACGTCCTGACTTTC
TRBJ2-1 . . TRBV30 CAWSVNLVVGNEQFF TGTGCCTGGAGTGTCAACCTAGTAGTGGGCAATGAGCAGTTCTTC
TRBJ1-1 . . TRBV27 CASSPAAPSEAFF TGTGCCAGCAGCCCCGCGGCCCCCTCTGAAGCTTTCTTT
TRBJ2-1 TRBD2 . TRBV7-6 CASSLASGGPNNEQFF TGTGCCAGCAGCCTAGCGTCGGGAGGGCCTAACAATGAGCAGTTCTTC
TRBJ1-6 . . TRBV7-2 CASSLGGPYNSPLHF TGTGCCAGCAGCTTGGGGGGACCGTATAATTCACCCCTCCACTTT
TRBJ1-5 . . TRBV2 CASSPWGLNQPQHF TGTGCCAGCAGTCCTTGGGGCCTTAATCAGCCCCAGCATTTT
TRBJ1-2 . . TRBV5-1 CASGGDYGYTF TGCGCCAGCGGGGGGGACTATGGCTACACCTTC
TRBJ2-5 . . TRBV20-1 CSARRGETQYF TGCAGTGCTAGGAGGGGGGAGACCCAGTACTTC
TRBJ2-3 TRBD2 . TRBV5-6 CASSLDGRANTQYF TGTGCCAGCAGCTTGGACGGGAGGGCCAATACGCAGTATTTT
TRBJ1-6 TRBD1 . TRBV11-2 CASSFQQGGNSPLHF TGTGCCAGCAGCTTCCAACAGGGGGGAAATTCACCCCTCCACTTT
TRBJ1-1 . . TRBV20-1 CSASAGSNTEAFF TGCAGTGCTAGTGCGGGATCCAACACTGAAGCTTTCTTT
TRBJ1-2 . . TRBV12-3/TRBV12-4 CASRAGVNYGYTF TGTGCCAGCAGGGCAGGGGTTAACTATGGCTACACCTTC
TRBJ1-2 . . TRBV5-1 CASSSDTPGGGYTF TGCGCCAGCAGCTCGGACACTCCTGGGGGCGGCTACACCTTC
TRBJ2-3 . . TRBV5-1 CASQTYEASDTQYF TGCGCCAGCCAAACATATGAGGCCTCAGATACGCAGTATTTT
TRBJ1-1 . . TRBV18 CASSPQGYTEAFF TGTGCCAGCTCACCACAGGGGTACACTGAAGCTTTCTTT
TRBJ2-7 TRBD1 . TRBV5-5 CASSGDRESYEQYF TGTGCCAGCAGCGGGGACAGGGAGTCCTACGAGCAGTACTTC
TRBJ2-7 . few TRBV6-4 CASQLDTQRGSYEQYF TGTGCCAGTCAACTAGACACTCAGAGAGGGTCCTACGAGCAGTACTTC
TRBJ1-2 TRBD1 . TRBV10-3 CAISAGTDYGYTF TGTGCCATCAGTGCGGGGACAGACTATGGCTACACCTTC
TRBJ1-3 . few TRBV2 CASSPGTSGNTIYF TGTGCCAGCAGCCCCGGGACATCTGGAAACACCATATATTTT
TRBJ1-5 . . TRBV18 CASSPKAGQHNQPQHF TGTGCCAGCTCACCAAAGGCAGGGCAGCACAATCAGCCCCAGCATTTT
TRBJ1-2 . many TRBV30 CAWSVFERVLYGYTF TGTGCCTGGAGTGTATTCGAGAGGGTCCTCTATGGCTACACCTTC
TRBJ1-3 TRBD1 . TRBV6-7 CASSSGDRGGAGNTIYF TGTGCCAGCAGTTCCGGGGACAGGGGGGGAGCTGGAAACACCATATATTTT
TRBJ1-1 . . TRBV27 CASSSGGQTNTEAFF TGTGCCAGCAGTTCCGGCGGACAGACGAACACTGAAGCTTTCTTT
TRBJ1-2 . few TRBV14 CASSPNSKNYGYTF TGTGCCAGCAGCCCGAACTCCAAGAACTATGGCTACACCTTC
TRBJ1-3 . . TRBV6-6 CASSKDFQSGNTIYF TGTGCCAGCAGTAAGGACTTCCAATCTGGAAACACCATATATTTT
TRBJ2-2 . . TRBV24-1 CATSPSYTGELFF TGTGCCACCAGCCCCTCTTACACCGGGGAGCTGTTTTTT
TRBJ2-3 . . TRBV13 CASSQGAGGTDTQYF TGTGCCAGCAGCCAGGGGGCCGGGGGGACAGATACGCAGTATTTT
TRBJ2-2 TRBD1 . TRBV29-1 CSGDRADTGELFF TGCAGCGGCGACAGGGCTGACACCGGGGAGCTGTTTTTT
TRBJ1-6 . . TRBV13 CASSLGGASPLHF TGTGCCAGCAGCTTAGGAGGAGCTTCACCCCTCCACTTT